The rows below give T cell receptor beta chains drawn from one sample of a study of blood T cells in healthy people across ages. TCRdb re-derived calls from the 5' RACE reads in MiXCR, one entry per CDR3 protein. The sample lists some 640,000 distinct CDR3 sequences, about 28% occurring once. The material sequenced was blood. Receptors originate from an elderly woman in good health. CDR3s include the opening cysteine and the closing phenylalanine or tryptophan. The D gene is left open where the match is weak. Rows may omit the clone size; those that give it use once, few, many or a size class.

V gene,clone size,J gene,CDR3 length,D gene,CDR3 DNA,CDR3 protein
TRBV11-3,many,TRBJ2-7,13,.,TGTGCCAGCAGCTTAGGCAGGGTCGGCGAGCAGTACTTC,CASSLGRVGEQYF
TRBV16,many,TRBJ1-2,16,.,TGTGCCAGCAGCCATTTAGAGGGACTCCCACCAGGCGGCTACACCTTC,CASSHLEGLPPGGYTF
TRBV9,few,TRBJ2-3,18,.,TGTGCCAGCAGCGTAGGCCTGGGAGGAGGGGGGGCGCAAGATACGCAGTATTTT,CASSVGLGGGGAQDTQYF
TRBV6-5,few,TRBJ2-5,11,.,TGTGCCAGCAGCGGGCAGGAGGCCCAGTACTTC,CASSGQEAQYF
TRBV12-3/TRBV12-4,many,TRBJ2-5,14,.,TGTGCCAGCAGTTTAAGTCTGGGGGAAGAGACCCAGTACTTC,CASSLSLGEETQYF
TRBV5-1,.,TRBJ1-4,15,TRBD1,TGCGCCAGTAGCTGGGACAGGCCTCCTAATGAAAAACTGTTTTTT,CASSWDRPPNEKLFF
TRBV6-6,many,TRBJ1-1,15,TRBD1,TGTGCCAGCAAGTACAAAACAGGGGAGAACACTGAAGCTTTCTTT,CASKYKTGENTEAFF
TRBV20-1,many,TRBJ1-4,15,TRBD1,TGCAGTGCTCCGGACAGGCGGGCAACTAATGAAAAACTGTTTTTT,CSAPDRRATNEKLFF
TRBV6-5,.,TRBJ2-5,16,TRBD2,TGTGCCAGCAGGCGAGCGGGACTAGCGGGGGAAATTGAGCAGTACTTC,CASRRAGLAGEIEQYF
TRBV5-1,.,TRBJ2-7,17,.,TGCGCCAGCAGCTACTCTGAAATTGGGACAAACTCCTACGAGCAGTACTTC,CASSYSEIGTNSYEQYF
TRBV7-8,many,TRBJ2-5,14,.,TGTGCCACCAGACGGAGGGTGGGCCAAGAGACCCAGTACTTC,CATRRRVGQETQYF
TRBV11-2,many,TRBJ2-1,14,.,TGTGCCAGCAGCATGAGGGGGGGCATCGATGAGCAGTTCTTC,CASSMRGGIDEQFF
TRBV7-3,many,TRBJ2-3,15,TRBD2,TGTGCCAGCAGCGGACTAGCGGAACCCACAGATACGCAGTATTTT,CASSGLAEPTDTQYF
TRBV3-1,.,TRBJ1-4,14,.,TGTGCCAGCAGCCAAGAGACGAGGTATGAAAAACTGTTTTTT,CASSQETRYEKLFF
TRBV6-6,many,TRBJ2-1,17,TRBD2,TGTGCCAGCAGTTACACCCGACTAGCGGAGGGTGGGAATGAGCAGTTCTTC,CASSYTRLAEGGNEQFF
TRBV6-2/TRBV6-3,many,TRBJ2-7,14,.,TGTGCCAGCAGTTACCCCGATCCCCCCTACGAGCAGTACTTC,CASSYPDPPYEQYF
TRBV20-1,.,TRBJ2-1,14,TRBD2,TGCAGTGCCACTACTAGCGGGAGTTTCAATGAGCAGTTCTTC,CSATTSGSFNEQFF
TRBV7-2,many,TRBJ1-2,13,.,TGTGCCAGCAGCTTAGTGGAGAGCTATGGCTACACCTTC,CASSLVESYGYTF
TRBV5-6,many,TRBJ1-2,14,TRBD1,TGTGCCAGCAGCTTCCAGGGGGAGAACTATGGCTACACCTTC,CASSFQGENYGYTF
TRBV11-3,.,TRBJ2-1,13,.,TGTGCCAGCAGCTTACAACGAACAGGGGAGCAGTTCTTC,CASSLQRTGEQFF
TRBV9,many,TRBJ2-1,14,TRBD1,TGTGCCAGCAGCTTTCAGGGGGCCATGGATGAGCAGTTCTTC,CASSFQGAMDEQFF
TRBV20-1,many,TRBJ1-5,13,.,TGCAGTGCTAGATCTTCTAGCAATCAGCCCCAGCATTTT,CSARSSSNQPQHF
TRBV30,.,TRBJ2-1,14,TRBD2,TGTGCCTGGAGCGGGCTGGGGCGGGGGGATGAGCAGTTCTTC,CAWSGLGRGDEQFF
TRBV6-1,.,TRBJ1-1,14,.,TGTGCCAGCAGAAACAGGGAAGTGAACACTGAAGCTTTCTTT,CASRNREVNTEAFF
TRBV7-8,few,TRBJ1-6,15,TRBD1,TGTGCCAGCAGCGAACGGACAGGGAAGAATTCACCCCTCCACTTT,CASSERTGKNSPLHF
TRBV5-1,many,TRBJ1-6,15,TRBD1,TGCGCCAGCAGCTTTGGGGACAGGCAAAATTCACCCCTCCACTTT,CASSFGDRQNSPLHF
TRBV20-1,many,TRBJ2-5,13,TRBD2,TGCAGTGCTAGTGTCGCGGGGGTAGAGACCCAGTACTTC,CSASVAGVETQYF
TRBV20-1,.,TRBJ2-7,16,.,TGCAGTGCAAGACCGGAAGGAGGGGCCTTCTCCTACGAGCAGTACTTC,CSARPEGGAFSYEQYF
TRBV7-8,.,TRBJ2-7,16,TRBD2,TGTGCCAGCAGCTTCCGAACTAGCGGGGACTCCTACGAGCAGTACTTC,CASSFRTSGDSYEQYF
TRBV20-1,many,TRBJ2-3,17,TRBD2,TGCAGTGCTAGCGGACTAGCGGGGGGGCGTCGCACAGATACGCAGTATTTT,CSASGLAGGRRTDTQYF
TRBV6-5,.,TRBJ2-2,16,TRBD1,TGTGCCAGCAGCCGTGCCGGGACAGGGGTTGCCGGGGAGCGGTTTTTT,CASSRAGTGVAGERFF
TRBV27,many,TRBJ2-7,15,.,TGTGCCAGCAGTTTAGTCGGGGGGCGCCCCTACGAGCAGTACTTC,CASSLVGGRPYEQYF
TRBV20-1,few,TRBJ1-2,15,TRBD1,TGCAGTGCAATGGGACAGGGCCGGCGGGAGTATGGCTACACCTTC,CSAMGQGRREYGYTF
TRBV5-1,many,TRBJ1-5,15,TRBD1,TGTGCCAGCAGTTCCGGGACAGGGAGCAATCAGCCCCAGCATTTT,CASSSGTGSNQPQHF
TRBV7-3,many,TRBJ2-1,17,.,TGTGCCAGCAGCCCCGTCGCGACTAGACTTACGATCAATGAGCAGTTCTTC,CASSPVATRLTINEQFF
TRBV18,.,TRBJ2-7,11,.,TGTGCCAGCTCATCCGACGTCGAGCAGTACTTC,CASSSDVEQYF
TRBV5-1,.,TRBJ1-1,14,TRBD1,TGCGCCAGCAGCACACAGGGGGCCGGCACTGAAGCTTTCTTT,CASSTQGAGTEAFF
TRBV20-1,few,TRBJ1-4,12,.,TGCAGTGCTAGGGGGACTAATGAAAAACTGTTTTTT,CSARGTNEKLFF
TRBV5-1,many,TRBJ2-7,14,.,TGCGCCAGCAGCTGGGGGACCGCGACCTACGAGCAGTACTTC,CASSWGTATYEQYF
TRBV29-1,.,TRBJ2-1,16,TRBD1,TGCAGCGTTGAAGATCCAGGGACAGGGGGATGTTATGAGCAGTTCTTC,CSVEDPGTGGCYEQFF
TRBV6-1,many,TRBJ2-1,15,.,TGTGCCAGCAGTGTCGGCGGAGCAGGGGTCGATGAGCAGTTCTTC,CASSVGGAGVDEQFF
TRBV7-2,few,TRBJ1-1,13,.,TGTGCCAGCAGCTTTAGCACGACAAGGTCGGCTTTCTTT,CASSFSTTRSAFF
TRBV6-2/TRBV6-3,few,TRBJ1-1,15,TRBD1,TGTGCCAGCAGTTACCGGGACAGCGGAAACACTGAAGCTTTCTTT,CASSYRDSGNTEAFF
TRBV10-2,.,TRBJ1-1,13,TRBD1,TGCGCCAGCAGTGAGACAGGGGACACTGAAGCTTTCTTT,CASSETGDTEAFF
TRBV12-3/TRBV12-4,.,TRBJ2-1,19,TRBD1,TGTGCCAGCACGCCGCGCTACGGTTTAGGGACAGAATTCTACAATGAGCAGTTCTTC,CASTPRYGLGTEFYNEQFF
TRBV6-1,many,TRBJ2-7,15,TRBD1,TGTGCCAGCAGTGTAGGGACAGGGGGCGCCTACGAGCAGTACTTC,CASSVGTGGAYEQYF
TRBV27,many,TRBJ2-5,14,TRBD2,TGTGCCAGCAGTCCTAACTGGGGGGGGGAGACCCAGTACTTC,CASSPNWGGETQYF
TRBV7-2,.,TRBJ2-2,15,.,TGTGCCAGCAGCCCACGGGGAGGCAACACCGGGGAGCTGTTTTTT,CASSPRGGNTGELFF
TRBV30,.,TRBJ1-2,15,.,TGTGCCTGGAGTGTCACCCGGGAAAATCCCTATGGCTACACCTTC,CAWSVTRENPYGYTF
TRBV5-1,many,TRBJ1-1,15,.,TGCGCCAGCAGTCCCAAAACCGGGACGGACACTGAAGCTTTCTTT,CASSPKTGTDTEAFF
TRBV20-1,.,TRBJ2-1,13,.,TGCAGTGCAGGAAAGGGGTTTGGGGATGAGCAGTTCTTC,CSAGKGFGDEQFF
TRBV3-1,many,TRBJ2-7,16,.,TGTGCCAGCAGCCAAGATCTTCAGCGGGCGCTTTACGAGCAGTACTTC,CASSQDLQRALYEQYF
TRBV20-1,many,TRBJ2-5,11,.,TGCAGTGCTAGAGATGCAGGGTCCCAGTACTTC,CSARDAGSQYF
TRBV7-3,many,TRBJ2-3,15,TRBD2,TGTGCCAGCAGCCCCGCTAGCGGGGCCCTCGATACGCAGTATTTT,CASSPASGALDTQYF